This T cell receptor beta chain was observed in a study of T cell changes during pregnancy in multiple sclerosis. CDR1 and CDR2 from the germline V gene are SGHRS and YFSETQ. This CDR3 spans 14 amino acids. V lost 4 bases to trimming and J lost 5 bases; unmatched junction nucleotides: 1. The table came from immunoSEQ multiplex PCR; TCRdb's copy has only in-frame clones and leaves some out. The sample contains roughly 89,000 clones, 90% to 95% of which appear only once. The J gene is TRBJ1-4, the V gene TRBV5-1; 11 bases match TRBD1. This receptor was identified in a female donor with multiple sclerosis, enrolled in a pregnancy study. Sequencing used peripheral blood, obtained in the first trimester of pregnancy. CDR3 in amino acids: CASSRDRGNEKLFF. CDR3 sequence (DNA): TGCGCCAGCAGCCGGGACAGGGGGAATGAAAAACTGTTTTTT.